The clone carrying this T cell receptor beta chain was observed a handful of times. Its target is not known. The same CDR3 can be traced to other DNA sequences in this sample. Trimming cost V 6 bases and J 0 bases, with 8 bases left between them. There are 13 residues in the CDR3. Per the germline V gene, CDR1 is WSHSY and CDR2 is SAAADI. The sample belongs to a study of radiotherapy plus CTLA-4 blockade in lung cancer. The method was immunoSEQ multiplex PCR; TCRdb's version includes in-frame clones alone and lacks a portion of them. Among 64,000 or so clones listed, less than 75% were seen once. Study-wide results and caveats: Early blood T cell clone dynamics reportedly forecast response best, with interferon-beta.

Chemo-refractory metastatic non-small-cell lung cancer patients received focal radiation with ipilimumab CTLA-4 blockade. The TCR was taken from a human donor with non-small cell lung cancer whose response to radiotherapy plus ipilimumab could not be evaluated. The rearrangement joins TRBV10-2 to TRBJ1-1; TRBD1 is a possible D gene (5 bases). This sample comprised peripheral blood, obtained from a patient treated with radiotherapy plus ipilimumab. The CDR3 is CASRLTVNTEAFF. For the CDR3, the DNA is TGCGCCAGCAGGCTGACAGTGAACACTGAAGCTTTCTTT.